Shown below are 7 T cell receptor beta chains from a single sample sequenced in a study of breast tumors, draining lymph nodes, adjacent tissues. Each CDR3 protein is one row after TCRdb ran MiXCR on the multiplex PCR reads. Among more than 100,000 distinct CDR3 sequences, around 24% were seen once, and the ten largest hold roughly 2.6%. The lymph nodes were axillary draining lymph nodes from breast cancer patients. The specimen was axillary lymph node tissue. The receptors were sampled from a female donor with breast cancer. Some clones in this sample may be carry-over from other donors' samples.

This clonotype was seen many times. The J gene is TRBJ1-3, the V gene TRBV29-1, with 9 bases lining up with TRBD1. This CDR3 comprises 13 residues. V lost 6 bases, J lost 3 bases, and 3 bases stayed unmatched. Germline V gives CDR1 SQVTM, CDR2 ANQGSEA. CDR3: CSVMDRGGNTIYF. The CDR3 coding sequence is TGCAGCGTAATGGACAGGGGTGGAAACACCATATATTTT.

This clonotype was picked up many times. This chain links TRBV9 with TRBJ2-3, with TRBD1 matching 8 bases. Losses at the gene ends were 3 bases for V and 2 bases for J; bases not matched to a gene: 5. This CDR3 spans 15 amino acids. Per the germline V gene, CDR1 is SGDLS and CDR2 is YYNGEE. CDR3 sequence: CASSGRQGSTDTQYF. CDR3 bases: TGTGCCAGCAGCGGCCGACAGGGGTCCACAGATACGCAGTATTTT.

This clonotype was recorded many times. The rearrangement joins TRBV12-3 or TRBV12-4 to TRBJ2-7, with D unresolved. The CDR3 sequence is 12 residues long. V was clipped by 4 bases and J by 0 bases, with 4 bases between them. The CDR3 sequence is CASSSNSYEQYF. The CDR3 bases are TGTGCCAGCAGTTCGAACTCCTACGAGCAGTACTTC.

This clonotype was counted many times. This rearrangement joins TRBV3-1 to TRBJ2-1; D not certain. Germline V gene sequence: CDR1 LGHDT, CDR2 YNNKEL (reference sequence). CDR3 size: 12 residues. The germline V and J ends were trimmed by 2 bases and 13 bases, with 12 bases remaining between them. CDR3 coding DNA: TGTGCCAGCAGCCAATTAGGTCCAACCCAGTTCTTC. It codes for CASSQLGPTQFF.

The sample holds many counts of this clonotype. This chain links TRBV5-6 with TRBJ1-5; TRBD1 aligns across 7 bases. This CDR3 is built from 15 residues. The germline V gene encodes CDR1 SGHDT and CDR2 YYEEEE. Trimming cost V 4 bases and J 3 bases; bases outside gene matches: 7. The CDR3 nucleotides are TGTGCCAGCAGCCTAGGGACAGCAAACAATCAGCCCCAGCATTTT. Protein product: CASSLGTANNQPQHF.

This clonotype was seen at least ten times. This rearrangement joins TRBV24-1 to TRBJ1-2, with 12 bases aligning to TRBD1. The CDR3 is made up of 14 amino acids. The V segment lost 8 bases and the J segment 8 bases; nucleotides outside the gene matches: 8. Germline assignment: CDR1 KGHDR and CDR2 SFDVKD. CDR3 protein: CATKTGTGGFGYTF. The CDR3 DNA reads TGTGCCACCAAGACCGGGACAGGGGGCTTCGGCTACACCTTC.

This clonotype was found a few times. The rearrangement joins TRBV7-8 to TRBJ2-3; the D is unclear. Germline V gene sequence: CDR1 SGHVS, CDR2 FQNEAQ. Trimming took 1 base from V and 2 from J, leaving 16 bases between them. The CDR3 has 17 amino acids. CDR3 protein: CASSLVGFLEVTDTQYF. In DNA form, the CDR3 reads TGTGCCAGCAGCTTAGTAGGGTTCCTAGAGGTCACAGATACGCAGTATTTT.